The 15 T cell receptor beta chains listed next were all sequenced from one sample in a study of cytomegalovirus exposure and HLA in healthy donors. 13 Jbeta primers and 60 Vbeta primers were used for the PCR. Sequencing was performed with immunoSEQ multiplex PCR; in TCRdb, only in-frame clones are kept and a portion is missing. The sample lists 25,000 to 40,000 clones, around 60% seen once, with about a fifth in the top ten. The material sequenced was PBMCs. These receptor sequences come from a man aged 45-60 years in good health and CMV-seropositive.

The V gene is TRBV25-1, the J gene TRBJ1-4; 9 positions agree with TRBD1. The V gene's germline CDR1 is MGHDK and CDR2 SYGVNS. The V segment lost 5 bases and the J segment 7 bases; nucleotides outside the gene matches: 8. The CDR3 has 15 amino acids. CDR3 sequence (DNA): TGTGCCAGCAGTAACCCCGGGACAGGGTCTGAAAAACTGTTTTTT. Translated: CASSNPGTGSEKLFF.

This chain links TRBV29-1 with TRBJ2-1; D possibly corresponds to TRBD1 (5 bases). Trimming removed 4 bases at V and 7 bases at J, with 11 bases between. The length of the CDR3 is 12 residues. The V gene's germline CDR1 is SQVTM and CDR2 ANQGSEA. Here the CDR3 reads CSVVRDWNEQFF. The CDR3 region has the DNA TGCAGCGTTGTCAGGGATTGGAATGAGCAGTTCTTC.

The chain links TRBV7-9 to TRBJ2-1, with 14 bases identical to TRBD2. V gave up 0 bases and J gave up 4 bases; unmatched junction bases: 2. CDR1 is SEHNR and CDR2 is FQNEAQ in the germline V gene (reference sequence). CDR3 length equals 17 residues. The CDR3 nucleotides read TGTGCCAGCAGCTTAGCGGGACTAGCGGGAGTTTACAATGAGCAGTTCTTC. Amino acids: CASSLAGLAGVYNEQFF. The whole variable domain, remainder taken from reference TRBV7-9 and TRBJ2-1, is DTGVSQNPRHKITKRGQNVTFRCDPISEHNRLYWYRQTLGQGPEFLTYFQNEAQLEKSRLLSDRFSAERPKGSFSTLEIQRTEQGDSAMYLCASSLAGLAGVYNEQFFGPGTRLTVL.

This sequence joins TRBV14 and TRBJ2-2, with TRBD1 identical over 9 bases. The CDR3 is made up of 16 amino acids. V lost 0 bases, J lost 4 bases, and 3 bases stayed unmatched. Germline CDR1 is SGHDN and CDR2 is FVKESK. The CDR3 sequence is CASSQETGGITGELFF. The CDR3 coding sequence is TGTGCCAGCAGCCAAGAGACAGGGGGGATCACCGGGGAGCTGTTTTTT.

The CDR3 DNA sequence: TGTGCCAGCAGTGTACTAGCGTCGAGCTCCTACGAGCAGTACTTC. Protein: CASSVLASSSYEQYF. This rearrangement joins TRBV28 to TRBJ2-7, with 7 positions matching TRBD2. This CDR3 has 15 residues. CDR1 is MDHEN, CDR2 SYDVKM, per germline. V was pared by 5 bases and J by 0 bases, with 7 bases of the junction left unmatched.

The V and J genes are TRBV10-3 and TRBJ1-1; TRBD1 agrees at 7 bases. V lost 6 bases and J lost 2; bases outside the gene matches: 6. The CDR3 spans 14 residues. The germline V gene encodes CDR1 ENHRY and CDR2 SYGVKD. CDR3: CAIRQRDSNTEAFF. The CDR3 coding sequence is TGTGCCATCAGGCAACGGGACAGCAACACTGAAGCTTTCTTT.

The count of this clone is one. The V call is TRBV28, the J call TRBJ2-3, with D perhaps TRBD1 (5 bases). CDR1 and CDR2 (germline): MDHEN, SYDVKM. CDR3 length equals 14 residues. The V gene lost 7 bases and the J gene lost 2 bases, with 13 bases spanning the gap. In DNA form, the CDR3 reads TGTGCCAGCACCCAAGGGGTCAACACAGATACGCAGTATTTT. It yields the protein CASTQGVNTDTQYF.

This CDR3 is CAWSLSSYNEQFF. The CDR3 DNA sequence: TGTGCCTGGTCCCTGAGCTCCTACAATGAGCAGTTCTTC. V is TRBV30 and J is TRBJ2-1; D not resolved. This CDR3 contains 13 residues. Trimming took 5 bases from V and 0 from J, leaving 8 bases between them. Germline V gene sequence: CDR1 GTSNPN, CDR2 SVGIG (reference sequence).

The rearrangement links TRBV4-1 to TRBJ1-1; no definite D call. CDR1 is MGHRA and CDR2 is YSYEKL in the germline V gene. Trimming pared 4 bases from V and 4 bases from J, leaving 10 bases between. CDR3 size: 13 residues. CDR3 in DNA: TGCGCCAGCAGCCCCCCATCCCCCACTGAAGCTTTCTTT. Its translation: CASSPPSPTEAFF.

V usage is TRBV28 and J usage is TRBJ1-1; D gene uncertain. This CDR3 has 12 amino acids. The germline V gene encodes CDR1 MDHEN and CDR2 SYDVKM. V lost 3 bases, J lost 7 bases, and 9 bases lay in between. The CDR3, as DNA: TGTGCCAGCAGTTTGTGGGCCCGTGAAGCTTTCTTT. Protein product: CASSLWAREAFF.

The genes are TRBV5-4 and TRBJ1-2; TRBD1 agrees at 9 bases. Germline V CDR1 and CDR2: SGHNT, YYREEE (reference sequence). V dropped 5 bases and J dropped 4; count of bases not matched to a gene: 9. There are 15 residues in the CDR3. The DNA of the CDR3 is TGTGCCAGCAGTCTACAGGGGGCAGCCCTCTATGGCTACACCTTC. This sequence encodes CASSLQGAALYGYTF. Full variable domain (rest looked up from reference TRBV5-4 and TRBJ1-2): ETGVTQSPTHLIKTRGQQVTLRCSSQSGHNTVSWYQQALGQGPQFIFQYYREEENGRGNFPPRFSGLQFPNYSSELNVNALELDDSALYLCASSLQGAALYGYTFGSGTRLTVV.

A single count supports this clone. The chain carries TRBV5-4 and TRBJ1-1, with 7 bases matching TRBD1. Trimming took 4 bases from V and 1 from J; bases not matched to a gene: 10. In germline, CDR1 is SGHNT, CDR2 YYREEE (reference sequence). The CDR3 is 16 residues long. Written as DNA, the CDR3 is TGTGCCAGCAGCCAGGGGGGACAGAGTCCGAACACTGAAGCTTTCTTT. Its protein product is CASSQGGQSPNTEAFF.

The gene calls are TRBV30 and TRBJ2-1, with a possible D match to TRBD1 (6 bases). This CDR3 has 13 residues. The ends were cut back, 2 bases at V and 4 bases at J, with 9 bases in the middle. Germline V gene data show CDR1 as GTSNPN and CDR2 as SVGIG (reference sequence). The CDR3 coding sequence is TGTGCCTGGAGTAAGGGGGATTACAATGAGCAGTTCTTC. As protein: CAWSKGDYNEQFF.

This chain uses TRBV5-4 with TRBJ2-5; the match to TRBD1 covers 8 bases. Germline CDR1 is SGHNT and CDR2 is YYREEE (reference sequence). The CDR3 is 16 residues long. After removal of 2 bases from V and 5 bases from J, the junction contained 11 bases not matched to a gene. CDR3 nucleotides: TGTGCCAGCAGCTTTGGCCAGGGGGCAGGCAGGGAGACCCAGTACTTC. Its translation is CASSFGQGAGRETQYF.

J is TRBJ2-1 and V is TRBV7-2; 7 nucleotides line up with TRBD2. Germline V gene lookup returns CDR1 SGHTA and CDR2 FQGNSA. V shed 7 bases, J shed 4 bases, and the junction held 10 bases outside the gene matches. The CDR3 runs to 15 residues. The CDR3 spells CASTSQAGQYNEQFF. The CDR3 DNA follows: TGTGCCAGCACCTCCCAAGCGGGGCAATACAATGAGCAGTTCTTC.